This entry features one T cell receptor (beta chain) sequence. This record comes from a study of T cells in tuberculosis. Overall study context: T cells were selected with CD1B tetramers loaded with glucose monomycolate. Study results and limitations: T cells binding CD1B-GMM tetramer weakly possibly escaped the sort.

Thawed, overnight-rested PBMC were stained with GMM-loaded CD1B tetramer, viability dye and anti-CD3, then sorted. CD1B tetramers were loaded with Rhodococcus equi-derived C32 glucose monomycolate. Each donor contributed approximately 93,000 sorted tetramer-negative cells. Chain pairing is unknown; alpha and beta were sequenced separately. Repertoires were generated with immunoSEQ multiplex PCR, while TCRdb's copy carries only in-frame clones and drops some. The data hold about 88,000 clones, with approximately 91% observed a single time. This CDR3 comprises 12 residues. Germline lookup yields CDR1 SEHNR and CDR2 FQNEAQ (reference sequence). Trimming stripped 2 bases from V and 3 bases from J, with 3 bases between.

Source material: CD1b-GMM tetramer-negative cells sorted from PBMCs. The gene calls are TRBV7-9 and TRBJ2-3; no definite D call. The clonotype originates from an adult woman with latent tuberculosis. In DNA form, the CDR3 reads TGTGCCAGCAGCTTACCGACAGATACGCAGTATTTT. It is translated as CASSLPTDTQYF.